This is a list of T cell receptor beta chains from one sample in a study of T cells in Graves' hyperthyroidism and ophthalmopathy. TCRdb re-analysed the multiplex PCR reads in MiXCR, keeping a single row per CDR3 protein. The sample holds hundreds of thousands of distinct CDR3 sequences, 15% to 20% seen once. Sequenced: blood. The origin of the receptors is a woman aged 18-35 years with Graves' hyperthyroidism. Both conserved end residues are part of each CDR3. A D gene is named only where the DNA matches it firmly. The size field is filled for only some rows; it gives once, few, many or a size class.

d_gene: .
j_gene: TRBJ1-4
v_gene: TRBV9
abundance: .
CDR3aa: CASSEGHLTNEKLFF
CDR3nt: TGTGCCAGCAGCGAAGGACACCTAACTAATGAAAAACTGTTTTTT

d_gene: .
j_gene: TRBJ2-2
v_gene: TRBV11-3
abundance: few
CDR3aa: CASNYRGRGTGELFF
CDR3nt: TGTGCCAGCAACTACCGGGGGCGCGGCACCGGGGAGCTGTTTTTT

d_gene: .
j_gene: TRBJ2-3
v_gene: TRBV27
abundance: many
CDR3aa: CASSLTFTDTQYF
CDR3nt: TGTGCCAGCAGTTTAACGTTCACAGATACGCAGTATTTT

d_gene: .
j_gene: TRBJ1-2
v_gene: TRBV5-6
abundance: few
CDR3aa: CASSLSRTNYGYTF
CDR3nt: TGTGCCAGCAGCTTATCCAGGACTAACTATGGCTACACCTTC

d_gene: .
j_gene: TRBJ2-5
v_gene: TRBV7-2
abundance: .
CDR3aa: CASSRTRTIGETQYF
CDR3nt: TGTGCCAGCAGCCGTACCAGGACTATAGGAGAGACCCAGTACTTC

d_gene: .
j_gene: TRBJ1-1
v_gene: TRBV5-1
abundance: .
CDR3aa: CASRTGWGAEAFF
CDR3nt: TGCGCCAGCAGGACCGGGTGGGGAGCTGAAGCTTTCTTT

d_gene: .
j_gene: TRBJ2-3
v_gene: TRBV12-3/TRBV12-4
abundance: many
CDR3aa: CASAGWTDTQYF
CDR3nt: TGTGCCAGCGCTGGATGGACAGATACGCAGTATTTT

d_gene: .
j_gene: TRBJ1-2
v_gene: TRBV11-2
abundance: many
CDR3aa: CASSLAGQRGHGYTF
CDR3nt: TGTGCCAGCAGCTTAGCAGGACAGAGAGGCCATGGCTACACCTTC

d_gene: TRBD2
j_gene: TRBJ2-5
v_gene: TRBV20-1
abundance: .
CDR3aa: CSADGTSGRETQYF
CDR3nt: TGCAGTGCTGACGGGACTAGCGGGAGGGAGACCCAGTACTTC

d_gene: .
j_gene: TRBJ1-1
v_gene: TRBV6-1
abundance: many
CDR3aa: CASSEMTFTEAFF
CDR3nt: TGTGCCAGCAGTGAAATGACATTTACTGAAGCTTTCTTT

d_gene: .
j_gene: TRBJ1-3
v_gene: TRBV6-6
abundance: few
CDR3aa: CASSYSLGTQSTIYF
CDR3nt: TGTGCCAGCAGTTACTCTCTCGGGACGCAAAGCACCATATATTTT

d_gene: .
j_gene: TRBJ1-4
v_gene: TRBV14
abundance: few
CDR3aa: CASSQKWGQGEKLFF
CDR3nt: TGTGCCAGCAGCCAGAAGTGGGGGCAGGGTGAAAAACTGTTTTTT

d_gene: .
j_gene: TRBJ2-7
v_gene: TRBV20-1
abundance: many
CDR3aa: CSARDSQGREQYF
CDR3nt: TGCAGTGCTAGAGACTCTCAGGGGCGCGAGCAGTACTTC

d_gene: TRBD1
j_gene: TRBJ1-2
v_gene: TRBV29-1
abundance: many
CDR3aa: CSVEGGTGGNYGYTF
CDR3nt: TGCAGCGTTGAAGGGGGGACAGGGGGAAACTATGGCTACACCTTC

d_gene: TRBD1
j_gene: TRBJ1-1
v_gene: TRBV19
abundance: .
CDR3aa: CASSDRGQLYTEAFF
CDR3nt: TGTGCCAGTAGTGACAGGGGGCAGTTATACACTGAAGCTTTCTTT

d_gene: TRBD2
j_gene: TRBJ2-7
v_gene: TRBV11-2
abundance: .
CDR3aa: CASRQGLAGDLPGGYEQYF
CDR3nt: TGTGCCAGCAGACAAGGACTAGCGGGGGACCTTCCGGGCGGGTACGAGCAGTACTTC